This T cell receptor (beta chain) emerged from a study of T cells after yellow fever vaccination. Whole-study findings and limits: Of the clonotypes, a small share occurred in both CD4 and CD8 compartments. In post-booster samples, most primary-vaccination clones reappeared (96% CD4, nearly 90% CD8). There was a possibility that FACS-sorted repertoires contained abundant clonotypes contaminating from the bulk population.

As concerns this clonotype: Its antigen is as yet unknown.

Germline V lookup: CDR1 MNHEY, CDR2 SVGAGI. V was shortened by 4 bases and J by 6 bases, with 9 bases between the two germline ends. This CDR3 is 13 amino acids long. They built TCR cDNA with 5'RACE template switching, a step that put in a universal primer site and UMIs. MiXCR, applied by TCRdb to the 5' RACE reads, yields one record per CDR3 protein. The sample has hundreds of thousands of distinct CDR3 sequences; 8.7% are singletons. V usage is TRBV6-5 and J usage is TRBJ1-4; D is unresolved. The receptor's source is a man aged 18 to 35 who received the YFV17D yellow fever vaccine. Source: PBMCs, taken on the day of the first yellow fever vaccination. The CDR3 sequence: CASSLREDEKLFF. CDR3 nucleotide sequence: TGTGCCAGCAGTTTGAGGGAGGATGAAAAACTGTTTTTT.